Here is one T cell receptor (beta chain) with its context. This table comes from immunoSEQ multiplex PCR, and its TCRdb copy is limited to in-frame clones, with some not included. Here the sample spans 65,000 to 95,000 clones, 95% to 98% being singletons. This sample was included in a study of technical replicates of blood from several donors. The CDR3 contains 15 residues. The V gene's germline CDR1 is LNHDA and CDR2 SQIVND (reference sequence). V was clipped by 7 bases and J by 3 bases, with 16 bases between them. This chain joins TRBV19 and TRBJ1-3, with a weak D call TRBD1 (6 bases). This TCR came from a human donor in good health. Sequencing was done on a sample of T cells isolated from PBMCs. The CDR3 loop is CASIYPGHIGNTIYF. CDR3 coding DNA: TGTGCCAGTATTTATCCGGGACATATTGGAAACACCATATATTTT.